This paragraph reports one TCR beta chain. The antigen it recognizes is unknown. It has no much larger one-base neighbor in the sample; base qualities were not kept. V sheds 5 bases and J sheds 4 bases, leaving 17 bases between their ends. The CDR3, cysteine through phenylalanine, is 15 amino acids long. Only CDR3 DNA is held: 45 bases, read in frame from base 1. Via the germline V gene, CDR1 is SGHTA and CDR2 FQGNSA. Patients with hyperthyroidism were aged 18 to 65 years, had been newly diagnosed, and had a disease duration of less than 2 months. Patients with other autoimmune diseases, uncontrolled infections, pregnancy or lactation were excluded. Diagnosis relied on clinical symptoms, serum thyroxine, TRAb, thyroid ultrasound and orbital computed tomography. Total RNA was extracted using Trizol reagent, and RNA quality was checked on an Agilent 2100 Bioanalyzer. This specimen belongs to a study of Graves' ophthalmopathy and Graves' hyperthyroidism (dated by TCRdb to 2016 to 2019). Some background on the complete study: Hyperthyroidism was considered stable if no progression to ophthalmopathy occurred within 18 months of follow-up. Once sampling was done, hyperthyroidism patients were given methimazole at a starting dose of 30 mg daily, while ophthalmopathy patients were given high-dose intravenous methylprednisolone. In total, approximately 140 blood samples were TCR-sequenced: fewer than 50 ophthalmopathy, some 75 hyperthyroidism and some 17 hyperthyroidism-to-ophthalmopathy patients. An independent validation cohort comprised some 19 hyperthyroidism patients and about 16 patients who later progressed from hyperthyroidism to ophthalmopathy. The study used signatures of the TCR beta repertoire to tell Graves' ophthalmopathy apart from Graves' hyperthyroidism and to predict which patients would progress to ophthalmopathy. A discovery set of 95 to 100 patients (more than 40 ophthalmopathy, some 58 stable hyperthyroidism) was enrolled to explore V-J signatures distinguishing ophthalmopathy from hyperthyroidism. In a handful of hyperthyroidism patients, the T-cell repertoires found in thyroid tissue were compared with those found in blood. Broad study findings and their caveats: In validation, the model predicted ophthalmopathy progression with about 64% sensitivity and 72.22% specificity; fewer than 15 predicted patients were CT-confirmed with GO in a median of about 6.1 months. Most expanded thyroid clonotypes with frequency above 0.001 were also detected in blood, suggesting blood repertoires may reflect the thyroid immune response. In cross-validation, the 13-signature model distinguished ophthalmopathy from stable hyperthyroidism with 85% to 90% sensitivity and approximately 81% specificity, and in the test set the corresponding values were roughly 80% and 76%. Sample size was not statistically predetermined, and group allocation was not concealed from the investigators.

TCR beta CDR3 regions were amplified from RNA transcripts for repertoire sequencing. A first-round RT-PCR used HTBI primers with the Qiagen OneStep RT-PCR kit, followed by a second-round multiplex PCR, size selection and purification. The libraries underwent paired-end sequencing with 100 bp reads on an Illumina HiSeq2000. Per the source publication's procedure: SOAPnuke was used to process the reads, removing any read that contained adapters or uncalled bases, had a mean Phred below 15, or lacked an exact match to the constant primer or identifier. High-quality paired reads were merged with COPE v1.2.5. Clonotypes were defined as unique nucleotide sequences and were aligned to IMGT TRB V, D and J references using MiTCR v1.1. The analysis was limited to V-J combinations with a frequency above 0.0001, which together covered roughly 99% of the repertoires. For each V-J combination, a TCR clonal expansion and chaos score was defined as F50 clonal expansion divided by the chaos observed in the TCRdist matrix. Welch's t-statistics and random forest were used to reduce the features to about 12 V-J combinations, which were then used as input to a naive Bayes classifier. The Morisita-Horn index was used to measure how similar the thyroid and blood repertoires were. The raw public reads went through TCRdb reprocessing: fastp at Q25, MiXCR clone calling, in-frame beta chains kept. Identical CDR3 proteins give one entry, which carries the most common genes and DNA. The V and J calls shown here were made by TCRdb, not taken from the authors' results. This sample has about 590,000 distinct CDR3 sequences in its table, and approximately 37% of those were observed once. The top ten constitute roughly 4.5% of the sample.

Sequencing input: peripheral blood or thyroid tissue (not recorded which). The receptor was isolated from an adult man with Graves' hyperthyroidism. The rearranged segments are TRBV7-2 and TRBJ2-5, with TRBD1 as a weak D call on 7 bases. The DNA sequence is as follows: TGTGCCAGCAGCCCATCGAGACAGGGAGGAGAGACCCAGTACTTC. This yields the protein CASSPSRQGGETQYF.